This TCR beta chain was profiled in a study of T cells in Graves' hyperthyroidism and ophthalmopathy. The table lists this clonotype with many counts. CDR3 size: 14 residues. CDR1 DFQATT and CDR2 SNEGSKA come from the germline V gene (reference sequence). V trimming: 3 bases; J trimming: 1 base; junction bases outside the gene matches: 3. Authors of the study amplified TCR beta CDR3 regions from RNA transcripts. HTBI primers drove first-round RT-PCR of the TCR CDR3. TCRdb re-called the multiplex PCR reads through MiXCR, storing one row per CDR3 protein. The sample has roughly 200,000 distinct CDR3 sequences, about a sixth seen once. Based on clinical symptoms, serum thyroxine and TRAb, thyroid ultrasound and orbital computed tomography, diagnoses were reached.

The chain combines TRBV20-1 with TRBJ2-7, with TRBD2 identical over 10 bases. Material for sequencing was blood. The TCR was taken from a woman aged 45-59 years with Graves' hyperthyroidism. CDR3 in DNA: TGCAGTGCTAGCGCTAGCGGGAGATCCTACGAGCAGTACTTC. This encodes CSASASGRSYEQYF.